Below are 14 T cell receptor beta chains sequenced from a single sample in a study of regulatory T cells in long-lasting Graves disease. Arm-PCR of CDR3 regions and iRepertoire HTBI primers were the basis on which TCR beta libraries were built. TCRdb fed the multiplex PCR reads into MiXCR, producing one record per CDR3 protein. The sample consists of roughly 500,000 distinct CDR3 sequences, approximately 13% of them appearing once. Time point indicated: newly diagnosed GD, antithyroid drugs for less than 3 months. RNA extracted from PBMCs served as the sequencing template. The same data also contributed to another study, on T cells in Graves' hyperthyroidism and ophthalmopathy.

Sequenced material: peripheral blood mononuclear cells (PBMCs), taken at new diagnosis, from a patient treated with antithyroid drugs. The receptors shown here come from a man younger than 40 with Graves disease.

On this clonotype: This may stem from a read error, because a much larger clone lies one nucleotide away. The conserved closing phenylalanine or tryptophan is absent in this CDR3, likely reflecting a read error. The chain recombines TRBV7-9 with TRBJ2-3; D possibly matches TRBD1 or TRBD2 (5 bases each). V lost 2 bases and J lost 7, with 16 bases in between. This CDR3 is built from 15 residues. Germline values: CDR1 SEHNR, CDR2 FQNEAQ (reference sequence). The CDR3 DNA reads TGTGCCAGCAGCTTATTGAGGAAAGGGACCCATACGCAGTATCTT. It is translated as CASSLLRKGTHTQYL.

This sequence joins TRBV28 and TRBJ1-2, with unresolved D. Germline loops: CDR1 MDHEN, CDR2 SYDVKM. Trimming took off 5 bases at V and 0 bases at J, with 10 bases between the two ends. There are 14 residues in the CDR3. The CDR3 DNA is TGTGCCAGCAGTGATTTAGGTTCTAACTATGGCTACACCTTC. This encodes CASSDLGSNYGYTF.

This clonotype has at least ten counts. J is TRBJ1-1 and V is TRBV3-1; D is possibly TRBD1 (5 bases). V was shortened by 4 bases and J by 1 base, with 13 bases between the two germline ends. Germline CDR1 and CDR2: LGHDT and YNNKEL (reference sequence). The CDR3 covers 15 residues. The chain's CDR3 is CASSRWDGGNTEAFF. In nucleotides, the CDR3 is TGTGCCAGCAGCCGTTGGGACGGCGGGAACACTGAAGCTTTCTTT.

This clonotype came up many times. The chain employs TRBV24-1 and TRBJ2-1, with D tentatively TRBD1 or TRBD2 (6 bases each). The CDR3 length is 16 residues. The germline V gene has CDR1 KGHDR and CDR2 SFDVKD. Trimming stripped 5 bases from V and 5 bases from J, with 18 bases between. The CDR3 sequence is CATSGGLGHGHNEQFF. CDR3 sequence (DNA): TGTGCCACCAGTGGGGGACTGGGACACGGTCACAATGAGCAGTTCTTC.

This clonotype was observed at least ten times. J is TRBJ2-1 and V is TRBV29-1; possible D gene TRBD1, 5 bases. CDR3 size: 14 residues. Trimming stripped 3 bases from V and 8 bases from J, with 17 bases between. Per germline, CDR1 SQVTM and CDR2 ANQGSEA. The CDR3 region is CSVEAGLIQDEQFF. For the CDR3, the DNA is TGCAGCGTTGAGGCAGGGTTGATTCAGGATGAGCAGTTCTTC.

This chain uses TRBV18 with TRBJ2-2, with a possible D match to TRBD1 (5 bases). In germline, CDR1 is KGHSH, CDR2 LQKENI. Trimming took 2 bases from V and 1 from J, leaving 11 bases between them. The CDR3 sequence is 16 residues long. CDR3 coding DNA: TGTGCCAGCTCACCAAAAAGGGGCGTGAACACCGGGGAGCTGTTTTTT. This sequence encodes CASSPKRGVNTGELFF.

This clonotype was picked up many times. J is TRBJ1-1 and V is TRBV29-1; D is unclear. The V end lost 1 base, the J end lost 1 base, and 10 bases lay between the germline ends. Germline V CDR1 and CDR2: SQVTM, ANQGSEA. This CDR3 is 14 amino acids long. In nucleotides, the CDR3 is TGCAGCGTTGAAGCCTCAGATAAGAACACTGAAGCTTTCTTT. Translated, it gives CSVEASDKNTEAFF. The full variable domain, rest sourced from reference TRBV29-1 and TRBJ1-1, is SAVISQKPSRDICQRGTSLTIQCQVDSQVTMMFWYRQQPGQSLTLIATANQGSEATYESGFVIDKFPISRPNLTFSTLTVSNMSPEDSSIYLCSVEASDKNTEAFFGQGTRLTVV.

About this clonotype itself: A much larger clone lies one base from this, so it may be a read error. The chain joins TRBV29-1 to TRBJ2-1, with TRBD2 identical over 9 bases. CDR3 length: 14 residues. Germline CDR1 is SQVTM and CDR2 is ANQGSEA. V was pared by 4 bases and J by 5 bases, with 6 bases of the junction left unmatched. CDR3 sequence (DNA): TGCAGCGTTGGTGCGGGAGGGATCCACAATGAGCAGTTCTTC. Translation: CSVGAGGIHNEQFF.

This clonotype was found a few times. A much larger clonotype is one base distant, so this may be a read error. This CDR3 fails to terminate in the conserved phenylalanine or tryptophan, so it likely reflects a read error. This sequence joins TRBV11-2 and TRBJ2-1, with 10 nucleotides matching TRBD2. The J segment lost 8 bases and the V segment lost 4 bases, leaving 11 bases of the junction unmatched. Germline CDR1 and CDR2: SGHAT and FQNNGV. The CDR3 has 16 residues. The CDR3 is CASSSPTSGIGYEQFS. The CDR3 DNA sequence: TGTGCCAGCAGCTCCCCTACTAGCGGGATAGGGTATGAGCAGTTCTCC.

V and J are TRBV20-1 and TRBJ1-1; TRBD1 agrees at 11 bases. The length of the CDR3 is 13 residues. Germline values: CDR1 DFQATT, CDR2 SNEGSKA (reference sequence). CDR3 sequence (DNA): TGCAGGGGAACCGGGACAGGGGGCACTGAAGCTTTCTTT. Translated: CRGTGTGGTEAFF.

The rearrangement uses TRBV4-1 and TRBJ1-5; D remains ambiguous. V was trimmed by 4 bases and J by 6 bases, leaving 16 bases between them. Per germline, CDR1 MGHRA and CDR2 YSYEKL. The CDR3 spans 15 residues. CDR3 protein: CASSPSGPLGQPQHF. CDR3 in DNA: TGCGCCAGCAGCCCATCCGGCCCCCTAGGTCAGCCCCAGCATTTT.

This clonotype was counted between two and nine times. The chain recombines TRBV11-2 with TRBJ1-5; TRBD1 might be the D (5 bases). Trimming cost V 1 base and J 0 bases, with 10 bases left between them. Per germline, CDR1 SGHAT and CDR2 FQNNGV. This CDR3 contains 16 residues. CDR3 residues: CASSLGDPYSNQPQHF. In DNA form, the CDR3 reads TGTGCCAGCAGCTTAGGGGACCCCTATAGCAATCAGCCCCAGCATTTT.

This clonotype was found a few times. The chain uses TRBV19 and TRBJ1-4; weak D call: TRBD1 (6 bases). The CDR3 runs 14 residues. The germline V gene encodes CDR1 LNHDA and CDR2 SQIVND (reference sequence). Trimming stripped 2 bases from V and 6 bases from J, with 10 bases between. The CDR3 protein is CASSITGLDEKLFF. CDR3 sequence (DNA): TGTGCCAGTAGTATAACAGGGCTGGATGAAAAACTGTTTTTT.

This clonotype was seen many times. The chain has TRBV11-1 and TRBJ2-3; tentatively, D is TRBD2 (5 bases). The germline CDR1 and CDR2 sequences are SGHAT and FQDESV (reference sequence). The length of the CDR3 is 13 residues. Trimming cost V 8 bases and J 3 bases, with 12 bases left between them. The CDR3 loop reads CASSRVGTDTQYF. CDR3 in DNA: TGTGCCAGCTCGCGGGTAGGGACAGATACGCAGTATTTT.